These T cell receptor beta chains were read from a single sample in a study of shared clonotypes between healthy human individuals. Produced via immunoSEQ multiplex PCR; TCRdb's table is partial and in-frame only. The table shows around 1 million clones, with 76% occurring only once. The sequenced sample consisted of memory CD4+ T cells sorted from blood. The receptors come from a man between 18 and 35 years old in good health. Both conserved end residues are part of each CDR3. The order of the fields is CDR3 length, V gene, clone size, D gene, J gene, CDR3 DNA, CDR3 protein. D genes are given only for firm matches. Where a row states a size, it is once, few, many or the class of an expanded clone; other rows omit it.

>13|TRBV18|few|-|TRBJ1-1
TGTGCCAGCTCACCATCTCCCACTCGCGAAGCTTTCTTT
CASSPSPTREAFF
>17|TRBV7-9|once|-|TRBJ1-3
TGTGCCAGCAGCCCTCACGGCAGGGCCTACTCTGGAAACACCATATATTTT
CASSPHGRAYSGNTIYF
>18|TRBV27|many|TRBD2|TRBJ2-7
TGTGCCAGCAGTTTATCCCGACTAGCGGGGGGAGAATTCTACGAGCAGTACTTC
CASSLSRLAGGEFYEQYF
>12|TRBV30|-|-|TRBJ2-1
TGTGTGAGTATTAGCGGCAACAATGAGCAGTTCTTC
CVSISGNNEQFF
>13|TRBV7-2|-|-|TRBJ1-4
TGTGCCAGCCGGAGACAGCCGAATGAAAAACTGTTTTTT
CASRRQPNEKLFF
>17|TRBV4-1|-|-|TRBJ2-6
TGCGCCAGCAGCCAAGAGTCAGGGAGCTCTGGGGCCAACGTCCTGACTTTC
CASSQESGSSGANVLTF
>19|TRBV4-2|-|TRBD1|TRBJ2-2
TGTGCCAGCAGCCAAGCCGGCCCAGACAGGGGCATCAACACCGGGGAGCTGTTTTTT
CASSQAGPDRGINTGELFF
>14|TRBV6-1|-|-|TRBJ1-6
TGTGCCAGCAGGTTAGGGGAGTTGACTTCACCCCTCCACTTT
CASRLGELTSPLHF
>16|TRBV2|once|-|TRBJ2-7
TGTGCCAGCAGGAAATATTCTAGGGTCTTAATCTACGAGCAGTACTTC
CASRKYSRVLIYEQYF
>17|TRBV11-2|-|TRBD2|TRBJ2-3
TGTGCCAGCAGCTTATCCCTAGCGGGGGGAAGCACAGATACGCAGTATTTT
CASSLSLAGGSTDTQYF
>14|TRBV2|few|-|TRBJ1-2
TGTGCCAGCACATCTGAGAAGGGAAACTATGGCTACACCTTC
CASTSEKGNYGYTF
>12|TRBV5-6|-|-|TRBJ2-7
TGTGCCAGCAGCTTGGCGAGGGCCGAGCAGTACTTC
CASSLARAEQYF
>14|TRBV5-5|-|-|TRBJ2-3
TGTGCCAGCAGCCGCCAGGGGTCCACAGATACGCAGTATTTT
CASSRQGSTDTQYF
>11|TRBV20-1|few|-|TRBJ2-7
TGCAGTGCCAGGACCGCCTACGAGCAGTACTTC
CSARTAYEQYF
>9|TRBV23-1|-|-|TRBJ2-7
TGCGCCAGCAGTCAATCTGGAATGTTC
CASSQSGMF
>16|TRBV5-1|once|TRBD1|TRBJ1-1
TGCGCCAGCAGCTTCCGGGGACAGGGGATGGAAACTGAAGCTTTCTTT
CASSFRGQGMETEAFF
>13|TRBV29-1|-|TRBD1|TRBJ1-1
TGCAGCCTATCATCAACAGGGGGGACTGAAGCTTTCTTT
CSLSSTGGTEAFF
>14|TRBV30|-|-|TRBJ1-5
TGTGCCTGGAGTGTACAACGGCCCAATCAGCCCCAGCATTTT
CAWSVQRPNQPQHF
>10|TRBV29-1|-|-|TRBJ1-4
TGCAGCGTCGCTGACGAAAAACTGTTTTTT
CSVADEKLFF
>13|TRBV6-6|few|-|TRBJ1-1
TGTGCCAGCTCCACCGTAGGGTGGACTGAAGCTTTCTTT
CASSTVGWTEAFF
>12|TRBV5-1|-|-|TRBJ2-7
TGCGCCAGCAGCTTGGATGGTAAATCGGGGTACTTC
CASSLDGKSGYF
>14|TRBV6-5|few|-|TRBJ1-5
TGTGCCAGCAAGGGGTCCGGGAGCAATCAGCCCCAGCATTTT
CASKGSGSNQPQHF
>14|TRBV30|once|TRBD1|TRBJ1-6
TGTGCCTGGAGTGCGGGACAGGGAAATTCACCCCTCCACTTT
CAWSAGQGNSPLHF
>16|TRBV5-4|once|-|TRBJ1-2
TGTGCCAGCAGCTGGTCAGCCGGGACGGCAGACTATGGCTACACCTTC
CASSWSAGTADYGYTF
>15|TRBV4-3|-|-|TRBJ2-5
TGCGCCAGCAGCCAAGAAGCCCGTGGGCAAGAGACCCAGTACTTC
CASSQEARGQETQYF
>14|TRBV7-2|-|-|TRBJ2-7
TGTGCCAGCAGCTTAGAGGCGGGCCCCTACGAGCAGTACTTC
CASSLEAGPYEQYF
>15|TRBV5-1|few|TRBD1|TRBJ2-1
TGCGCCAGCAGCTTGTTGGGACAGCAAGCCAATGAGCAGTTCTTC
CASSLLGQQANEQFF
>13|TRBV28|many|TRBD1|TRBJ2-7
TGTGCCAGCAGTCTACAGGGGGCCAGCGAGCAGTACTTC
CASSLQGASEQYF
>13|TRBV7-2|-|-|TRBJ2-7
TGTGCCAGCAGCTTAAATGTGGGGGGAGAGCAGTACTTC
CASSLNVGGEQYF
>15|TRBV7-2|-|-|TRBJ1-1
TGTGCCAGCAGCTCCGGGGCGAGAACGAACACTGAAGCTTTCTTT
CASSSGARTNTEAFF
>16|TRBV19|few|TRBD2|TRBJ2-4
TGTGCCAGTAGTACGGGACTAGCGGAGACCAAAAACATTCAGTACTTC
CASSTGLAETKNIQYF
>17|TRBV18|-|TRBD2|TRBJ2-1
TGTGCCAGCTCACCCGTCTTTCTAGCGGGGGGCGTCAATGAGCAGTTCTTC
CASSPVFLAGGVNEQFF
>12|TRBV2|few|-|TRBJ1-4
TGTGCCAGCACGGGGGGTGGTGAAAAACTGTTTTTT
CASTGGGEKLFF
>15|TRBV27|-|-|TRBJ1-3
TGTGCCAGCAGTGTTGAGGGTAGCTCTGGAAACACCATATATTTT
CASSVEGSSGNTIYF
>16|TRBV19|once|-|TRBJ1-1
TGTGCCAGTAGTATCCGGCTGTACAGGGTAAAGACTGAAGCTTTCTTT
CASSIRLYRVKTEAFF
>12|TRBV10-3|-|-|TRBJ1-6
TGTGCCATCAGTGATGAGGGCTCACCCCTCCACTTT
CAISDEGSPLHF
>14|TRBV10-3|once|-|TRBJ2-3
TGTGCCATCAGTGAGTCGTCCGGGACGGCTACGCAGTATTTT
CAISESSGTATQYF
>16|TRBV5-6|-|TRBD2|TRBJ2-7
TGTGCCAGCAGCTCATCCGGGACTAGCGGGAGTTACGAGCAGTACTTC
CASSSSGTSGSYEQYF
>14|TRBV5-1|-|TRBD1|TRBJ2-7
TGCGCCAGCAGCTGGAGACAGGGGGCCTACGAGCAGTACTTC
CASSWRQGAYEQYF
>14|TRBV5-8|-|-|TRBJ1-6
TGTGCCAGCAGCTTACAGGGTTGGTTATCACCCCTCCACTTT
CASSLQGWLSPLHF
>14|TRBV6-5|-|TRBD1|TRBJ1-1
TGTGCCAGCAGACAGACAGGGGGCGGAACTGAAGCTTTCTTT
CASRQTGGGTEAFF
>17|TRBV5-1|-|TRBD1|TRBJ1-2
TGCGCCAGCAGCTTGACACCGGGACAGGGTTCTAACTATGGCTACACCTTC
CASSLTPGQGSNYGYTF
>16|TRBV5-4|few|TRBD1|TRBJ2-5
TGTGCCAGCAGCTCCCCGGGACAGGGGAGTGGGGAGACCCAGTACTTC
CASSSPGQGSGETQYF
>13|TRBV11-1|-|-|TRBJ1-5
TGTGCCAGCAGCTTAGCTGGGGATCAGCCCCAGCATTTT
CASSLAGDQPQHF